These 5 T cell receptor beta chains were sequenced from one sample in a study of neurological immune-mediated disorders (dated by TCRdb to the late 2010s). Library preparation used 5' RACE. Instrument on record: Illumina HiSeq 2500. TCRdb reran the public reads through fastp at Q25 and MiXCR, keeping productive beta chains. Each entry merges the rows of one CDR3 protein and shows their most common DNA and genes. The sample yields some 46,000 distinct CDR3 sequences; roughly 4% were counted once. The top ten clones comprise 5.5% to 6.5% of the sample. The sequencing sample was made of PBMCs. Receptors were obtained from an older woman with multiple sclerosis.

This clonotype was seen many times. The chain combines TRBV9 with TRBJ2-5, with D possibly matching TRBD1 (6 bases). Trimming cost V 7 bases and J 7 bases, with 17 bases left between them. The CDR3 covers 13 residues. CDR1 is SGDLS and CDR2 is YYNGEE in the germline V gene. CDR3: CASGKQGSGTQYF. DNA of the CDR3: TGTGCCAGCGGCAAGCAGGGGTCGGGGACCCAGTACTTC.

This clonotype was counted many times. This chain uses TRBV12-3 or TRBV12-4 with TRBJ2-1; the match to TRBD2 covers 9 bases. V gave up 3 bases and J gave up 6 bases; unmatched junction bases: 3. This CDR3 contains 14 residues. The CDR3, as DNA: TGTGCCAGCAGTTTTGCGACTAGCGGCAATGAGCAGTTCTTC. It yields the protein CASSFATSGNEQFF.

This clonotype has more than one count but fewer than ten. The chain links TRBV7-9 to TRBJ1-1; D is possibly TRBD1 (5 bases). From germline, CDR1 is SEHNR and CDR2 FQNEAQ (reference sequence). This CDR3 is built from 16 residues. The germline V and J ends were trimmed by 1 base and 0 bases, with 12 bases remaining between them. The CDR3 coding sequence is TGTGCCAGCAGCTTAGGGGTCACAGGTCTGAACACTGAAGCTTTCTTT. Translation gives CASSLGVTGLNTEAFF.

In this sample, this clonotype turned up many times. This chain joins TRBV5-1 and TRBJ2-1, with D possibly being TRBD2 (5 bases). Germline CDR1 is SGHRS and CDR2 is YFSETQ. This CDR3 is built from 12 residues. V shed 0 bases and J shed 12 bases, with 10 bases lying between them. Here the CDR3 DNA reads TGCGCCAGCAGCTTGGGGATGAGCGGGCAGTTCTTC. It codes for CASSLGMSGQFF.

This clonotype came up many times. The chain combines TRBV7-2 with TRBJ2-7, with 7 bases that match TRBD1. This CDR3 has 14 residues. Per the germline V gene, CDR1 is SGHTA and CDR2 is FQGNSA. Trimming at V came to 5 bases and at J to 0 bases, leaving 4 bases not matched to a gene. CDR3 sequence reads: CASSMAGGSYEQYF. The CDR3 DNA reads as TGTGCCAGCAGCATGGCAGGGGGCTCCTACGAGCAGTACTTC.